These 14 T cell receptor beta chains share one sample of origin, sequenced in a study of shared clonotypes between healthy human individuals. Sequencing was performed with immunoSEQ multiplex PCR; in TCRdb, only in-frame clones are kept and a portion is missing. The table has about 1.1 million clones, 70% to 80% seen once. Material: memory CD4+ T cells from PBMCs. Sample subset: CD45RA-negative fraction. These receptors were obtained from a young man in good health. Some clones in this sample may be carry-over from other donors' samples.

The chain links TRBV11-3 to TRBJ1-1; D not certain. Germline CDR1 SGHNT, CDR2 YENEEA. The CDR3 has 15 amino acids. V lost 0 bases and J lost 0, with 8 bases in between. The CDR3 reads CASSLDSSMNTEAFF. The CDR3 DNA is TGTGCCAGCAGCTTAGATAGCAGTATGAACACTGAAGCTTTCTTT.

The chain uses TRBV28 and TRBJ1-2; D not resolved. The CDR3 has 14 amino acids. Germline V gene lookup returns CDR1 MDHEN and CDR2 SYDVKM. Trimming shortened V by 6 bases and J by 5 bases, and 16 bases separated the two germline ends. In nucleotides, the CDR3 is TGTGCCAGCAGCCCCTATGCCGGAAGTTATGGCTACACCTTC. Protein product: CASSPYAGSYGYTF.

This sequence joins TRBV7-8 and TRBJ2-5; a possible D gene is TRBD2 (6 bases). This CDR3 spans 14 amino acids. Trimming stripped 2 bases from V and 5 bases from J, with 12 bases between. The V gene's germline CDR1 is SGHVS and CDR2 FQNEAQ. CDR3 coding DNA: TGTGCCAGCAGCTTACAGGGACTCGGCGAGACCCAGTACTTC. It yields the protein CASSLQGLGETQYF.

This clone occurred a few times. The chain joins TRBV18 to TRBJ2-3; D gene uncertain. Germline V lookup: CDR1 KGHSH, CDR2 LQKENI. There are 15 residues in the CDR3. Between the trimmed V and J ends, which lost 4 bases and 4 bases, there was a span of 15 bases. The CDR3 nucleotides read TGTGCCAGCTCACTTAGACATATATCCGCAGATACGCAGTATTTT. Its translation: CASSLRHISADTQYF.

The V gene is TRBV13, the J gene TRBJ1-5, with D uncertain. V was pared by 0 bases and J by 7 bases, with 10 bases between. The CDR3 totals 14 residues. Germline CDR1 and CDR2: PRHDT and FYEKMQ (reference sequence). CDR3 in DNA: TGTGCCAGCAGCTTAGGCCGTTCGGAACAGCCCCAGCATTTT. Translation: CASSLGRSEQPQHF.

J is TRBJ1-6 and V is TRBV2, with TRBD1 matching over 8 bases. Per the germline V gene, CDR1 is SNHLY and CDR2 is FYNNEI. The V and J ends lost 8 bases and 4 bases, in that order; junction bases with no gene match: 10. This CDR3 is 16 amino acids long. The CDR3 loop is CASSGNRGEYNSPLHF. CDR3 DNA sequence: TGTGCCAGCTCGGGAAACAGGGGGGAGTATAATTCACCCCTCCACTTT.

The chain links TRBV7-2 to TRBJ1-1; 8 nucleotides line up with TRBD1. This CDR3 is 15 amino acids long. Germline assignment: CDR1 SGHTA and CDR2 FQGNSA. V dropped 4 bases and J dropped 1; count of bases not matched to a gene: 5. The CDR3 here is CASSSQGAANTEAFF. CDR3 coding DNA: TGTGCCAGCAGCTCCCAGGGGGCAGCGAACACTGAAGCTTTCTTT.

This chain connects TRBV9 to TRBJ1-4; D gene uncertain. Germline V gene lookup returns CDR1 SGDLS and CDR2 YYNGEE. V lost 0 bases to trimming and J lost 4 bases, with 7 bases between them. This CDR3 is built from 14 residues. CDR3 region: CASSVDPINEKLFF. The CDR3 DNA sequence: TGTGCCAGCAGCGTAGACCCTATTAATGAAAAACTGTTTTTT. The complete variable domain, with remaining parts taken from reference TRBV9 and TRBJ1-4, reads DSGVTQTPKHLITATGQRVTLRCSPRSGDLSVYWYQQSLDQGLQFLIQYYNGEERAKGNILERFSAQQFPDLHSELNLSSLELGDSALYFCASSVDPINEKLFFGSGTQLSVL.

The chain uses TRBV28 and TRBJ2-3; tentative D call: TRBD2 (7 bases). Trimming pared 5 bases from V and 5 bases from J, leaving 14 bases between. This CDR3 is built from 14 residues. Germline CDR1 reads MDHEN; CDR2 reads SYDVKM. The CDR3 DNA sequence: TGTGCCAGCAGTCGGGGAGGGGGAGTAGATACGCAGTATTTT. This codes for CASSRGGGVDTQYF.

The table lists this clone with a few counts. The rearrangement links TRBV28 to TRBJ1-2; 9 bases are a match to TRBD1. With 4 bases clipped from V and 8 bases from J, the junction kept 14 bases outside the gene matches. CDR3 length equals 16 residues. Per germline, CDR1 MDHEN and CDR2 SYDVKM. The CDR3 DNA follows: TGTGCCAGCAGTTCCCCCGGGACAGGGACCTCAAAAGGCTACACCTTC. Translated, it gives CASSSPGTGTSKGYTF.

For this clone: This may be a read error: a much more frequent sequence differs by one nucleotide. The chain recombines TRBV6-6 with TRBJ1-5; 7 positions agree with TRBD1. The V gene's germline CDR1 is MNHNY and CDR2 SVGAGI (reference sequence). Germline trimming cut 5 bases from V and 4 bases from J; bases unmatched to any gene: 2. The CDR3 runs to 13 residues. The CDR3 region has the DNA TGTGCCAGCAGTCTACAGGGGAATCAGCCCCAGCATTTT. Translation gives CASSLQGNQPQHF.

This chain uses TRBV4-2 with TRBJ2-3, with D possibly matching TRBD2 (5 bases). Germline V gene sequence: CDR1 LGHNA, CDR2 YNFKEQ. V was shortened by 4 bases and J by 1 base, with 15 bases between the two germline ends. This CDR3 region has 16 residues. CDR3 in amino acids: CASSRKAVEGTDTQYF. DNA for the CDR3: TGTGCCAGCAGCCGAAAAGCCGTGGAGGGCACAGATACGCAGTATTTT.

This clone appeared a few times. CDR3 amino acids: CASSPGGVQYEQYF. CDR3 nucleotides: TGTGCCAGCAGTCCCGGTGGGGTCCAGTACGAGCAGTACTTC. V usage is TRBV28 and J usage is TRBJ2-7; D is unclear. CDR3 length: 14 residues. Trimming removed 5 bases from V and 4 bases from J, with 15 bases in between. Germline loops: CDR1 MDHEN, CDR2 SYDVKM.

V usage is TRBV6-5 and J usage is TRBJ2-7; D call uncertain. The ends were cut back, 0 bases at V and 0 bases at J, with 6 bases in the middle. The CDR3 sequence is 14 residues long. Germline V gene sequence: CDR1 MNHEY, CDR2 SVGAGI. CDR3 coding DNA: TGTGCCAGCAGTTACTCGATTTCCTCCTACGAGCAGTACTTC. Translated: CASSYSISSYEQYF.